Presented here are 18 T cell receptor beta chains from one specimen sequenced in a study of T cell repertoires in cytomegalovirus infection. TCRdb reanalysed the reads using MiXCR and keeps one entry per CDR3 protein. The repertoire holds approximately 260,000 distinct CDR3 sequences, with roughly a fifth as singletons. Antigen specificity for these receptors is unknown. Sequenced material: cultured PBMCs, taken from culture after CMV antigen stimulation. These receptors all stem from a human donor in good health (CMV status not recorded). Some clones in this sample may be carry-over from other donors' samples.

The chain carries TRBV5-1 and TRBJ2-7; weak D call: TRBD2 (6 bases). V dropped 0 bases and J dropped 3 bases, with 16 bases sitting between them. The germline gives CDR1 SGHRS, CDR2 YFSETQ. The CDR3 has 16 amino acids. The CDR3 is CASSLGFGGVGYEQYV. The CDR3 DNA sequence: TGCGCCAGCAGCTTGGGGTTTGGAGGGGTCGGCTACGAGCAGTACGTC.

A few counts support this clonotype. The J gene is TRBJ2-7, the V gene TRBV7-6; 7 nucleotides align to TRBD1. Trimming cost V 1 base and J 1 base; bases outside gene matches: 10. CDR1 and CDR2 from the germline V gene are SGHVS and FNYEAQ. The CDR3 spans 17 residues. This chain's CDR3 is CASSLERGGRGSYEQYF. CDR3 DNA: TGTGCCAGCAGCTTAGAAAGAGGGGGCAGGGGTTCCTACGAGCAGTACTTC.

The CDR3 protein is CASSEDQGDYGYTF. As DNA, the CDR3 is TGTGCCAGTAGTGAGGACCAAGGGGACTATGGCTACACCTTC. The rearrangement joins TRBV19 to TRBJ1-2; D is possibly TRBD1 (5 bases). Trimming took off 5 bases at V and 3 bases at J, with 13 bases between the two ends. Per germline, CDR1 LNHDA and CDR2 SQIVND (reference sequence). This CDR3 has 14 residues. The variable domain in full, completed from reference TRBV19 and TRBJ1-2, reads DGGITQSPKYLFRKEGQNVTLSCEQNLNHDAMYWYRQDPGQGLRLIYYSQIVNDFQKGDIAEGYSVSREKKESFPLTVTSAQKNPTAFYLCASSEDQGDYGYTFGSGTRLTVV.

The chain employs TRBV6-2 or TRBV6-3 and TRBJ2-7; D gene ambiguous. The V and J ends lost 2 bases and 5 bases respectively, with 10 bases between them. CDR3 length: 13 amino acids. The germline V gene encodes CDR1 MNHEY and CDR2 SVGEGT. The DNA of the CDR3 is TGTGCCAGCAGTTACGAGGAGATCCACGAGCAGTACTTC. Encoded protein: CASSYEEIHEQYF.

This clonotype appeared many times. The gene calls are TRBV7-7 and TRBJ2-2; D ambiguous. Trimming took off 5 bases at V and 1 base at J, with 11 bases between the two ends. Germline V gives CDR1 SSHAT, CDR2 FNYEAQ (reference sequence). This CDR3 comprises 15 residues. This CDR3 reads CASSPEELNTGELFF. Written as DNA, the CDR3 is TGTGCCAGCAGCCCTGAGGAGCTGAACACCGGGGAGCTGTTTTTT.

The sample holds a few counts of this clonotype. The chain combines TRBV11-2 with TRBJ2-5, with 13 bases matching TRBD2. The germline V gene encodes CDR1 SGHAT and CDR2 FQNNGV. The CDR3 runs to 16 residues. V was pared by 4 bases and J by 1 base, with 3 bases of the junction left unmatched. The DNA for the CDR3 is TGTGCCAGCAGCTACAGGACTAGCGGGGGCCAAGAGACCCAGTACTTC. It encodes CASSYRTSGGQETQYF.

This clonotype was counted only a few times. CDR3 region: CAITEGPWETQYF. CDR3 sequence (DNA): TGTGCCATCACCGAGGGACCCTGGGAGACCCAGTACTTC. This chain connects TRBV10-3 to TRBJ2-5, with D perhaps being TRBD1 or TRBD2 (5 bases each). Germline V gene lookup returns CDR1 ENHRY and CDR2 SYGVKD. The ends were cut back, 7 bases at V and 5 bases at J, with 14 bases in the middle. The CDR3 runs 13 residues.

This clonotype occurred a few times. The gene calls are TRBV7-9 and TRBJ1-1; 7 nucleotides agree with TRBD1. The trim removed 6 bases at V and 0 bases at J, leaving 4 bases unmatched. The CDR3 is 14 residues long. The V gene's germline CDR1 is SEHNR and CDR2 FQNEAQ (reference sequence). CDR3 amino acids: CASSRGQMNTEAFF. The CDR3 DNA sequence: TGTGCCAGCAGTCGGGGACAGATGAACACTGAAGCTTTCTTT.

This clonotype was detected many times. V usage is TRBV6-2 or TRBV6-3 and J usage is TRBJ2-3, with TRBD1 matching over 7 bases. With V trimmed by 0 bases and J by 2 bases, 5 bases remained unmatched. Germline CDR1 MNHEY, CDR2 SVGEGT. This CDR3 is built from 16 residues. In DNA form, the CDR3 reads TGTGCCAGCAGTTACTCGAGGGACAGCTACACAGATACGCAGTATTTT. Amino acid sequence: CASSYSRDSYTDTQYF.

This clonotype has only a few counts. The rearrangement uses TRBV5-1 and TRBJ2-1; 8 nucleotides agree with TRBD2. The CDR3 has 16 residues. After removal of 0 bases from V and 9 bases from J, the junction contained 11 bases not matched to a gene. Germline V gives CDR1 SGHRS, CDR2 YFSETQ. DNA of the CDR3: TGCGCCAGCAGCTTGGTTAGCGGGATGTTTACGGGTGAGCAGTTCTTC. This translates into CASSLVSGMFTGEQFF.

The rearrangement joins TRBV7-9 to TRBJ1-1; 7 positions agree with TRBD1. Germline V lookup: CDR1 SEHNR, CDR2 FQNEAQ (reference sequence). This CDR3 is built from 15 residues. Germline trimming cut 0 bases from V and 6 bases from J; bases unmatched to any gene: 7. The CDR3 is CASSLAATGASEAFF. In DNA form, the CDR3 reads TGTGCCAGCAGCTTAGCCGCAACAGGGGCATCTGAAGCTTTCTTT. Full variable domain (rest looked up from reference TRBV7-9 and TRBJ1-1): DTGVSQNPRHKITKRGQNVTFRCDPISEHNRLYWYRQTLGQGPEFLTYFQNEAQLEKSRLLSDRFSAERPKGSFSTLEIQRTEQGDSAMYLCASSLAATGASEAFFGQGTRLTVV.

This clonotype appeared a few times. The chain is built from TRBV19 and TRBJ1-1; D possibly corresponds to TRBD1 (6 bases). The germline V gene encodes CDR1 LNHDA and CDR2 SQIVND (reference sequence). V was cut by 3 bases and J by 8 bases, with 13 bases left in between. This CDR3 has 13 residues. In DNA, the CDR3 is TGTGCCAGTAGTATCGGCCTGGGGACAGAAGCTTTCTTT. Residues: CASSIGLGTEAFF.

The CDR3 sequence: CASSRDVYGYTF. The CDR3 DNA is TGTGCCAGCAGCCGGGACGTCTATGGCTACACCTTC. The chain couples TRBV7-9 to TRBJ1-2, with D perhaps matching TRBD1 (5 bases). The V and J ends lost 5 bases and 4 bases respectively, with 8 bases between them. The length of the CDR3 is 12 residues. Germline assignment: CDR1 SEHNR and CDR2 FQNEAQ (reference sequence).

This clonotype was observed a few times. The chain couples TRBV6-2 or TRBV6-3 to TRBJ2-1; D perhaps matches TRBD2 (5 bases). This CDR3 has 15 residues. Trimming cost V 7 bases and J 6 bases, with 19 bases left between them. Germline CDR1 reads MNHEY; CDR2 reads SVGEGT. CDR3 residues: CASIPHGEPLNEQFF. Written as DNA, the CDR3 is TGTGCCAGCATCCCCCACGGGGAACCCCTCAATGAGCAGTTCTTC.

CDR3 bases: TGTGCCACCCTAGAGGGACTGGAAAAACAGAGCTCCTACAATGAGCAGTTCTTC. It codes for CATLEGLEKQSSYNEQFF. The V and J genes are TRBV6-2 or TRBV6-3 and TRBJ2-1; TRBD2 is a possible D gene (6 bases). The V end lost 10 bases, the J end lost 0 bases, and 25 bases lay between the germline ends. CDR3 length: 18 residues. CDR1 is MNHEY and CDR2 is SVGEGT in the germline V gene.

The chain combines TRBV14 with TRBJ1-1; no clear D. Trimming cost V 2 bases and J 7 bases, with 8 bases left between them. CDR1 and CDR2 (germline): SGHDN, FVKESK. This CDR3 is 12 amino acids long. As DNA, the CDR3 is TGTGCCAGCAGCCAATGGGGATTTGAAGCTTTCTTT. It specifies CASSQWGFEAFF.

This chain connects TRBV9 to TRBJ2-3; 12 bases match TRBD2. V lost 3 bases, J lost 5 bases, and 4 bases stayed unmatched. There are 15 residues in the CDR3. CDR1 and CDR2 from the germline V gene are SGDLS and YYNGEE. The CDR3 DNA reads as TGTGCCAGCAGCGATCTAGCGGGAGGGCGAGATACGCAGTATTTT. Amino acid sequence: CASSDLAGGRDTQYF.

The rearrangement joins TRBV29-1 to TRBJ2-5; weak D call: TRBD1 (5 bases). This CDR3 has 12 residues. The V and J ends lost 7 bases and 3 bases respectively, with 12 bases between them. Germline-derived CDR1 and CDR2 are SQVTM and ANQGSEA. Written as DNA, the CDR3 is TGCAGCGCCAGGGAATTGGAAGAGACCCAGTACTTC. Protein product: CSARELEETQYF.